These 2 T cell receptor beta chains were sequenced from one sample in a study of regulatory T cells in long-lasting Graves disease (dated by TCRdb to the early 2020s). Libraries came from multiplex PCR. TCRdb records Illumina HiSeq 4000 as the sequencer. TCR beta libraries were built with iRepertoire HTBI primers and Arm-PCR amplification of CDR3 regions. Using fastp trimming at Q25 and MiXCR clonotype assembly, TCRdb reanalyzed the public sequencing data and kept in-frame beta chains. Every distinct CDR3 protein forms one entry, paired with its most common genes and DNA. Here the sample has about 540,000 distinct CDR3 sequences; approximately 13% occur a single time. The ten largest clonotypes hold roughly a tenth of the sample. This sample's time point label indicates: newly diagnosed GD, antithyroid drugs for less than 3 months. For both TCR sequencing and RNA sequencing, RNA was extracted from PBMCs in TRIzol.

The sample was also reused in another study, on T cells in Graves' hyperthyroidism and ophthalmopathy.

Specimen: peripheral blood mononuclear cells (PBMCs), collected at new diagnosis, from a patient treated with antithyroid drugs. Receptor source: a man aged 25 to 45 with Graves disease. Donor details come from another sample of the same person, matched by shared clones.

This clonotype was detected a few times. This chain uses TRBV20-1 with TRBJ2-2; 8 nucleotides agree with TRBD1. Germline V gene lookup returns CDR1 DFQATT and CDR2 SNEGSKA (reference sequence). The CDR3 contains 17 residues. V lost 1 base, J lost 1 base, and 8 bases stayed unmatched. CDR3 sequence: CSARGTGTGKNTGELFF. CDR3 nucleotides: TGCAGTGCTAGAGGGACCGGGACAGGAAAGAACACCGGGGAGCTGTTTTTT.

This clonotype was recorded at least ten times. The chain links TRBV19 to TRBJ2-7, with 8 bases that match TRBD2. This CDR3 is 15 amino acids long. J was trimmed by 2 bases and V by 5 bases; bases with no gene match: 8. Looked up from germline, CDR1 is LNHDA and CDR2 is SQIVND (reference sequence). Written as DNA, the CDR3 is TGTGCCAGTAGTGTCTTAGCGGGAAGCACCTACGAGCAGTACTTC. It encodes CASSVLAGSTYEQYF.